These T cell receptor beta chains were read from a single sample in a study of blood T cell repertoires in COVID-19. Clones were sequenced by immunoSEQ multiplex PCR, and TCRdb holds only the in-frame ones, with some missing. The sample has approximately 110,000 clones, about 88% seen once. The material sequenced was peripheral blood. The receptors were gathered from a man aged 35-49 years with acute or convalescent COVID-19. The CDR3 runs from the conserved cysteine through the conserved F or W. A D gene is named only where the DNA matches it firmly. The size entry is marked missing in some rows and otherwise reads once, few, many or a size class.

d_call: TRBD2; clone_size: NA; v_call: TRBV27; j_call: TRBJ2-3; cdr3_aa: CASPRTSGSPSTDTQYF; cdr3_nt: TGTGCCAGCCCCCGGACTAGCGGGAGCCCAAGCACAGATACGCAGTATTTT
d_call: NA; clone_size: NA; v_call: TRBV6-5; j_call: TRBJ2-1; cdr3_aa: CASSRDIYNEQFF; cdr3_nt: TGTGCCAGCAGCCGGGACATCTACAATGAGCAGTTCTTC
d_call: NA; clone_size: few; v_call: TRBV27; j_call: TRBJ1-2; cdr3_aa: CASSLSRQGNGGYTF; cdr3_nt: TGTGCCAGCAGTTTGAGTCGCCAGGGGAATGGTGGCTACACCTTC
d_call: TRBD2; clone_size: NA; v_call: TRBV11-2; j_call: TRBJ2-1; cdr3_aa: CASSSTSSSGGTYNEQFF; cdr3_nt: TGTGCCAGCAGCTCGACCTCTTCCAGCGGGGGTACCTACAATGAGCAGTTCTTC
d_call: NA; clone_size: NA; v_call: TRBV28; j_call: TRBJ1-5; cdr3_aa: CASSFWSSNQPQHF; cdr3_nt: TGTGCCAGCAGTTTTTGGAGTAGCAATCAGCCCCAGCATTTT
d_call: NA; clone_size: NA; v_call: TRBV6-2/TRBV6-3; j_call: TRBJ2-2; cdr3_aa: CASSYSILAWGTGELFF; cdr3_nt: TGTGCCAGCAGTTACTCGATCCTAGCGTGGGGCACCGGGGAGCTGTTTTTT
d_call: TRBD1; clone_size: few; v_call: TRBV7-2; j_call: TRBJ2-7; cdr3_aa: CASSWGPGPTGVTYEQYF; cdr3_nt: TGTGCCAGCAGCTGGGGCCCTGGACCGACAGGGGTTACCTACGAGCAGTACTTC
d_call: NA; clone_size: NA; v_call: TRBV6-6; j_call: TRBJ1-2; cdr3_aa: CASSAGAGALRGYTF; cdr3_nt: TGTGCCAGCAGTGCAGGGGCGGGGGCTCTACGTGGCTACACCTTC
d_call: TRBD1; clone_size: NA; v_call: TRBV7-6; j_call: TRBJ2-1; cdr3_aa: CASSLVPGQGEHEQFF; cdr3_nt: TGTGCCAGCAGCTTAGTCCCGGGACAGGGGGAGCATGAGCAGTTCTTC
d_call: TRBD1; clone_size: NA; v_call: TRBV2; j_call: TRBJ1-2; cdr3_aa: CASSWDRGRDGYTF; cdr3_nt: TGTGCCAGCAGCTGGGACAGGGGGCGAGATGGCTACACCTTC
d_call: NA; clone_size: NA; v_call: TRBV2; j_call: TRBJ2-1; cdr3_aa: CASSEAHQVLGVAYNEQFF; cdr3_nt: TGTGCCAGCAGTGAAGCGCACCAAGTCCTAGGAGTCGCCTACAATGAGCAGTTCTTC
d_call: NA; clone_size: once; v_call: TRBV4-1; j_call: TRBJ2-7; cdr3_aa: CASSQDVNSYEQYF; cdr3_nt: TGCGCCAGCAGCCAAGATGTCAACTCCTACGAGCAGTACTTC
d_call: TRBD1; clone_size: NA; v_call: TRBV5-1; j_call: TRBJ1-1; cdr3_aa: CASSKGQGAVEAFF; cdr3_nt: TGCGCCAGCAGCAAAGGACAGGGGGCGGTTGAAGCTTTCTTT
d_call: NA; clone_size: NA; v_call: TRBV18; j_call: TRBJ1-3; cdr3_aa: CASSPPAHLSGNTIYF; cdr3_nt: TGTGCCAGCTCACCACCAGCCCACCTCTCTGGAAACACCATATATTTT
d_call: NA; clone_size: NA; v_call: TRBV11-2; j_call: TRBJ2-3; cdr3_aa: CASRHQHTDTQYF; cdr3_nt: TGTGCCAGCAGACACCAACACACAGATACGCAGTATTTT
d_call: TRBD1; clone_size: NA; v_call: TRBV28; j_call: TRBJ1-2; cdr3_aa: CASSLGDRGLGGYTF; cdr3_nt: TGTGCCAGCAGCCTAGGGGACAGGGGGCTTGGGGGCTACACCTTC
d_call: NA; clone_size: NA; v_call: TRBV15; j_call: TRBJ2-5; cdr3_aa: CATSSRGGSQETQYF; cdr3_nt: TGTGCCACCAGCTCACGGGGTGGCAGCCAAGAGACCCAGTACTTC
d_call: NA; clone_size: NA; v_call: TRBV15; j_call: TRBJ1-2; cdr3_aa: CATSRDPLFNYGYTF; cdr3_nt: TGTGCCACCAGCAGAGATCCGCTATTTAACTATGGCTACACCTTC
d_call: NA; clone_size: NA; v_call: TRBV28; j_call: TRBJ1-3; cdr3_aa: CASTRTGTSGNTIYF; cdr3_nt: TGTGCCAGCACCCGGACCGGGACATCTGGAAACACCATATATTTT
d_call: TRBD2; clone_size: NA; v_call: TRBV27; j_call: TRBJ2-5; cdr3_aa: CASSPLGLAVQETQYF; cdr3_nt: TGTGCCAGCAGTCCCCTCGGACTAGCCGTTCAAGAGACCCAGTACTTC
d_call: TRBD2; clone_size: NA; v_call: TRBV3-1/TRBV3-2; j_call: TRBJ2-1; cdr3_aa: CASSQPSGRGYNEQFF; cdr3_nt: TGTGCCAGCAGCCAACCGAGCGGGAGGGGGTACAATGAGCAGTTCTTC
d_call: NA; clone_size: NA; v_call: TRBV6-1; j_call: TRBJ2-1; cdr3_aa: CASSEGRSSYNEQFF; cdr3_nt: TGTGCCAGCAGTGAAGGCCGGAGCTCCTACAATGAGCAGTTCTTC